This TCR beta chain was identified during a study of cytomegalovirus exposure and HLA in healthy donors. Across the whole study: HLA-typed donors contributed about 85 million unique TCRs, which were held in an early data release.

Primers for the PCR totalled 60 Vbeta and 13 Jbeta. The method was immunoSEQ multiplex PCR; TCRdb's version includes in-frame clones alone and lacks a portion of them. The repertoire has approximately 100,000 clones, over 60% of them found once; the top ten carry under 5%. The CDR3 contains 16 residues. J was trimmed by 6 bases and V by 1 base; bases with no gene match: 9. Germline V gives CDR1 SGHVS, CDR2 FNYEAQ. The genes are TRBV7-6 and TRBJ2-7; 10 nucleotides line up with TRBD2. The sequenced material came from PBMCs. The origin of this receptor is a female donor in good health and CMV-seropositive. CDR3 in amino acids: CASSLVRASGGFEQYF. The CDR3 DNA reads TGTGCCAGCAGCTTAGTGCGGGCTAGCGGGGGTTTCGAGCAGTACTTC.